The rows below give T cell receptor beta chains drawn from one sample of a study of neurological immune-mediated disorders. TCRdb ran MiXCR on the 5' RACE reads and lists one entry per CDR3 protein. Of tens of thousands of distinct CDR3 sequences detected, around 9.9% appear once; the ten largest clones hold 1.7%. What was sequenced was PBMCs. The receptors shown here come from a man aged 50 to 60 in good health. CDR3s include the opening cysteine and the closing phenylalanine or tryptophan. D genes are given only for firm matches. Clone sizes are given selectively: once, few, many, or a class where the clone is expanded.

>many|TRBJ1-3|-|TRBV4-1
CASSQDFRGAGNTIYF
TGCGCCAGCAGCCAAGATTTCCGGGGAGCTGGAAACACCATATATTTT
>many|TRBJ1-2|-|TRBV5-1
CASRRNSDFYGYTF
TGCGCCAGCAGGCGTAACAGTGACTTTTACGGCTACACCTTC
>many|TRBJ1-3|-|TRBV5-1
CASSLDGGSGNTIYF
TGCGCCAGCAGCTTGGACGGGGGCTCTGGAAACACCATATATTTT
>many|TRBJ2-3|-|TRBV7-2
CASSSRERDTQYF
TGTGCCAGCAGCTCCCGGGAACGGGATACGCAGTATTTT
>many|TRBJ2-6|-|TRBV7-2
CASSTRSGANVLTF
TGTGCCAGCAGTACCCGCTCTGGGGCCAACGTCCTGACTTTC
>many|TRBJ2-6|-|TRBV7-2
CASRQGGGRANVLTF
TGTGCCAGCAGGCAGGGGGGCGGTAGGGCCAACGTCCTGACTTTC
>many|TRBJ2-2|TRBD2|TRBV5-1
CASSLGLAGPNTGELFF
TGCGCCAGCAGCTTGGGACTAGCGGGCCCGAACACCGGGGAGCTGTTTTTT
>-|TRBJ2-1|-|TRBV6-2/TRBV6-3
CASSIGSKEQFF
TGTGCCAGCAGTATCGGGTCCAAGGAGCAGTTCTTC
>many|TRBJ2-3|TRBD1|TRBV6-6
CASSSGTGADTQYF
TGTGCCAGCAGTTCAGGGACAGGGGCGGATACGCAGTATTTT
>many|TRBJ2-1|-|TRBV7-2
CASSLAGQGPYNEQFF
TGTGCCAGCAGCTTAGCGGGGCAGGGTCCCTACAATGAGCAGTTCTTC
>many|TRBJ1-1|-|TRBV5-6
CASTRGNTEAFF
TGTGCCAGCACCCGCGGGAACACTGAAGCTTTCTTT
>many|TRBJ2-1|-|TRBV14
CASSQPRLWLADNEQFF
TGTGCCAGCAGCCAACCCCGTCTGTGGCTAGCCGACAATGAGCAGTTCTTC
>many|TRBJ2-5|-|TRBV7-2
CASSLGLGGETQYF
TGTGCCAGCAGCTTAGGCCTAGGGGGGGAGACCCAGTACTTC
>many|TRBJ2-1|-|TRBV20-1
CSARAGGPRDNEQFF
TGCAGTGCTCGAGCCGGGGGCCCTCGGGACAATGAGCAGTTCTTC
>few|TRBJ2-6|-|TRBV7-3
CASSPNDFSGANVLTF
TGTGCCAGCAGCCCAAACGATTTCTCTGGGGCCAACGTCCTGACTTTC
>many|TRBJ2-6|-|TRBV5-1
CASSKGESSGANVLTF
TGCGCCAGCAGCAAGGGAGAAAGCTCTGGGGCCAACGTCCTGACTTTC
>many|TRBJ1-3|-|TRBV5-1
CASSSPGSGNTIYF
TGCGCCAGCAGCTCCCCGGGATCTGGAAACACCATATATTTT
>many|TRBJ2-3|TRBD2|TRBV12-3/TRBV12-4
CASSYPQRGPTDTQYF
TGTGCCAGCAGTTATCCCCAGCGGGGCCCCACAGATACGCAGTATTTT
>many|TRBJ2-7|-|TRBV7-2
CASSLLRGEQYF
TGTGCCAGCAGCCTACTGCGGGGCGAGCAGTACTTC
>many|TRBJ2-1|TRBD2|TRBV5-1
CASSLRESGSEQFF
TGCGCCAGCAGCTTGAGGGAGAGCGGGAGTGAGCAGTTCTTC
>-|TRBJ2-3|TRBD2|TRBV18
CASSPGTSGLRTDTQYF
TGTGCCAGCTCACCTGGGACTAGCGGGCTCCGCACAGATACGCAGTATTTT
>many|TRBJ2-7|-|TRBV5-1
CASSLAGVSEQYF
TGCGCCAGCAGCTTGGCCGGGGTGAGCGAGCAGTACTTC
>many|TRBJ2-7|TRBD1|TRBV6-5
CASSRVGGTYEQYF
TGTGCCAGCAGTAGGGTAGGGGGCACCTACGAGCAGTACTTC
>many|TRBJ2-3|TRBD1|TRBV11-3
CASSSAGQGADTQYF
TGTGCCAGCAGCAGCGCGGGACAGGGTGCAGATACGCAGTATTTT
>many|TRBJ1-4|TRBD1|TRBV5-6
CASSFRTGPNEKLFF
TGTGCCAGCAGCTTCAGGACAGGACCTAATGAAAAACTGTTTTTT
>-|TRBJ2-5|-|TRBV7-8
CASRGRGETQYF
TGTGCCAGCAGGGGCCGGGGAGAGACCCAGTACTTC
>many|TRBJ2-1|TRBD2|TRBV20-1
CSSDQRERGLNEQFF
TGCAGTTCCGATCAGCGGGAGAGGGGATTAAATGAGCAGTTCTTC
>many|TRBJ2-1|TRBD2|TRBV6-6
CASTSGGARAYNEQFF
TGTGCCAGCACTAGCGGGGGGGCCCGAGCCTACAATGAGCAGTTCTTC
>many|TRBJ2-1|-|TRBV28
CASTVLRGSNEQFF
TGTGCCAGCACCGTCCTTCGAGGGAGCAATGAGCAGTTCTTC
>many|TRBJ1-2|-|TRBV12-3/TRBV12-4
CASSLEGDNYGYTF
TGTGCCAGCAGTTTGGAGGGGGATAACTATGGCTACACCTTC
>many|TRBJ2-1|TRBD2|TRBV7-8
CASSSSGSLYNEQFF
TGTGCCAGCAGCTCCAGCGGGAGCCTCTACAATGAGCAGTTCTTC
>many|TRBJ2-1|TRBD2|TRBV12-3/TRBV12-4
CASSLLAGYNEQFF
TGTGCCAGCAGTTTGCTAGCGGGATACAATGAGCAGTTCTTC
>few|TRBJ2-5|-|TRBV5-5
CTSSVRGETQYF
TGTACCAGCAGCGTGAGGGGAGAGACCCAGTACTTC
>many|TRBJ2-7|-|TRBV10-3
CAISNGGQSSYEQYF
TGTGCCATCAGTAACGGGGGACAAAGCTCCTACGAGCAGTACTTC
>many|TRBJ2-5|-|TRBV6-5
CASSYGADIFYAQYF
TGTGCCAGCAGTTACGGTGCAGACATTTTCTACGCCCAGTACTTC
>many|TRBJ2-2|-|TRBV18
CASSGQKLTGSTGELFF
TGTGCCAGCTCAGGACAGAAATTAACGGGGAGCACCGGGGAGCTGTTTTTT
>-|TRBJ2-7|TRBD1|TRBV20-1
CSALGQGSYEQYF
TGCAGTGCCCTGGGACAGGGGTCCTACGAGCAGTACTTC
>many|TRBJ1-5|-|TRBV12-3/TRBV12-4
CASSPDRSGRPQHF
TGTGCCAGCAGTCCTGATAGGAGTGGTCGGCCCCAGCATTTT
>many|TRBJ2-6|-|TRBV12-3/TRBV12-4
CASRDSSGANVLTF
TGTGCCAGCAGAGACAGTTCTGGGGCCAACGTCCTGACTTTC
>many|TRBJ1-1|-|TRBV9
CASSAGGLGGTEAFF
TGTGCCAGCAGCGCCGGGGGACTCGGGGGGACTGAAGCTTTCTTT
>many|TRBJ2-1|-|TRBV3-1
CASAGLSSYNEQFF
TGTGCCAGCGCTGGGCTTAGCTCCTACAATGAGCAGTTCTTC
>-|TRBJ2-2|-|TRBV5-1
CASRAAGQSNTWELFF
TGCGCCAGCAGGGCGGCGGGACAGTCGAACACCTGGGAACTGTTTTTT
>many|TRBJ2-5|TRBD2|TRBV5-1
CASSRALAGAEETQYF
TGCGCCAGCAGCCGCGCTCTAGCGGGAGCTGAAGAGACCCAGTACTTC
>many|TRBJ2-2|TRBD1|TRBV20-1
CSARDKGDSWPGELFF
TGCAGTGCTAGAGATAAAGGGGACAGTTGGCCCGGGGAGCTGTTTTTT
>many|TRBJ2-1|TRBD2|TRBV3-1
CASSPSASGNNEQFF
TGTGCCAGCAGCCCTTCGGCTAGCGGGAACAATGAGCAGTTCTTC
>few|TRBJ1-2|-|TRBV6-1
CASRTSGTNYGYTF
TGTGCCAGCAGAACATCCGGGACAAACTATGGCTACACCTTC
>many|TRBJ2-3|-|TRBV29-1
CSVTGSREDTQYF
TGCAGCGTTACAGGGTCTAGGGAAGATACGCAGTATTTT
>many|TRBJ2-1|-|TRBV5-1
CASRFSASSYNEQFF
TGCGCCAGCAGATTTAGCGCTAGCTCCTACAATGAGCAGTTCTTC